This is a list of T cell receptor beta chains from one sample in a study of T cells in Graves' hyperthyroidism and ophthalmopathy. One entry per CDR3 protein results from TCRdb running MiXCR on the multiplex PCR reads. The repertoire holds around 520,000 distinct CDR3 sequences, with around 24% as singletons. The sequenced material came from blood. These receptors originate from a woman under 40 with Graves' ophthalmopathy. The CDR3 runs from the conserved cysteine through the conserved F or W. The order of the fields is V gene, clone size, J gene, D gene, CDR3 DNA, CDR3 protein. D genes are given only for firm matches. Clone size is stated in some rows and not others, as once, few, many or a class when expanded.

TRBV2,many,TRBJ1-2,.,TGTGCCAGCAGAGAGGAGGACGAGTCTGGCTACACCTTC,CASREEDESGYTF
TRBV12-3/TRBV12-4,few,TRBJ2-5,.,TGTGCCAGCAGCACACGGATAGGGAAGAGGGATGGGGAGACCCAGTACTTC,CASSTRIGKRDGETQYF
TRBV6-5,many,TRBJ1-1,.,TGTGCCAGCAGTAACCGACAGGCAGCTGAAGCTTTCTTT,CASSNRQAAEAFF
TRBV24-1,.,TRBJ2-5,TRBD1,TGTGCCACCAGTCCAGGGGGCGCAGAGACCCAGTACTTC,CATSPGGAETQYF
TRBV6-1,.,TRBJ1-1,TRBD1,TGTGCCAGCAGGAGGGGACAGGGGATCGCTGAAGCTTTCTTT,CASRRGQGIAEAFF
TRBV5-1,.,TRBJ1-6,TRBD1,TGCGCCAGCCGGGACAGAAAAAATTCACCCCTCCACTTT,CASRDRKNSPLHF
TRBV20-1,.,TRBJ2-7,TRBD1,TGCAGTGCTACCGGGACAGTAGTTACATACGAGCAGTACTTC,CSATGTVVTYEQYF
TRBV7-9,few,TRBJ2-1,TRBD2,TGTGCCAGCAGCCCTGGACTAGAAGCATTCAATGAGCAGTTCTTC,CASSPGLEAFNEQFF
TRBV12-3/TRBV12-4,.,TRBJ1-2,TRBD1,TGTGCCAGCAGTACCCAAGGACAGGGTGTATTGTATGGCTACACCTTC,CASSTQGQGVLYGYTF
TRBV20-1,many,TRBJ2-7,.,TGCAGTGCTAGAAAGGCGGAACCCTACGAGCAGTACTTC,CSARKAEPYEQYF
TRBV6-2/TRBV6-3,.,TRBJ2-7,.,TGTGCCAGCAGTTACTCATCAGGTCGAGGCTACGAGCAGTACTTC,CASSYSSGRGYEQYF
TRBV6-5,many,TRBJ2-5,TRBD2,TGTGCCAGCACCTCTCCCGGGGGGGAGACCCAGTACTTC,CASTSPGGETQYF
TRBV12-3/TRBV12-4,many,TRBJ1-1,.,TGTGCCAGCAGATTCACCGAAGTAGGGAGCAACACTGAAGCTTTCTTT,CASRFTEVGSNTEAFF
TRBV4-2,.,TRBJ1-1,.,TGTGCCAGCAGCCACCCCCGGGACCTAATCACTGAAGCTTTCTTT,CASSHPRDLITEAFF
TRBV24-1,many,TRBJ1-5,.,TGTGCCACCAGTGATGGACTGGGCGGCAATCAGCCCCAGCATTTT,CATSDGLGGNQPQHF
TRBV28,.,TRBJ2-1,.,TGTGCCAGCAGTTTTAGTGTGGGGGTGCAGTTCTTC,CASSFSVGVQFF
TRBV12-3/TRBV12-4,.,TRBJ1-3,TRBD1,TGTGCCAGCAGTTTGGGACAGGCTTTCTCTGGAAACACCATATATTTT,CASSLGQAFSGNTIYF
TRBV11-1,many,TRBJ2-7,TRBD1,TGTGCCAGCAGCTCCACGAGCGGACAGGGGGCAAGGGAGCAGTACTTC,CASSSTSGQGAREQYF
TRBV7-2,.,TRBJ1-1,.,TGTGCCACGCTTAGCGCTTTCTTT,CATLSAFF
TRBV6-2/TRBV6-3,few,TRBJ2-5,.,TGTGCCAGCAGCTCGCGGGGTCGTCAACGAGAGACCCAGTACTTC,CASSSRGRQRETQYF
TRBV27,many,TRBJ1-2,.,TGTGCCAGCAGTTTCGGTCAGGGAGGGGGCTACACCTTC,CASSFGQGGGYTF